This record looks at one T cell receptor beta chain sequence and its context. These data belong to a study of technical replicates of blood from several donors. Trimming took 4 bases from V and 6 from J; bases not matched to a gene: 10. Germline V gene data show CDR1 as SGHRS and CDR2 as YFSETQ. The CDR3 totals 16 residues. This table comes from immunoSEQ multiplex PCR, and its TCRdb copy is limited to in-frame clones, with some not included. The table shows about 86,000 clones, with over 90% occurring only once. The sequence was collected from a human donor in good health. The sample taken for sequencing was T cells isolated from PBMCs. The chain combines TRBV5-1 with TRBJ2-1; 10 nucleotides align to TRBD1. For the CDR3, the DNA is TGCGCCAGCAGCGGCCCCGGGACAGGGGCCGGCAATGAGCAGTTCTTC. Translating gives CASSGPGTGAGNEQFF.